This TCR beta chain was sequenced during a study of graft-versus-host responses after intestinal transplantation. Study-wide background: Each transplant was multivisceral, liver-intestinal, or isolated intestinal. Induction using anti-thymocyte globulin, followed by tacrolimus and steroids for roughly 3 years, was given to all recipients. Overall study findings and caveats: Recipient marrow harbored GvH clones, some of which surfaced first in ileum or blood.

This table comes from immunoSEQ multiplex PCR, and its TCRdb copy is limited to in-frame clones, with some not included. The sample yields some 70,000 clones, roughly 92% seen once. The CDR3 contains 16 residues. CDR1 and CDR2 from the germline V gene are WNHNN and SYGVQD (reference sequence). Trimming took 2 bases from V and 3 from J; bases not matched to a gene: 8. A word on this clone: The antigen remains undetermined.

The chain employs TRBV10-1 and TRBJ2-5; 8 nucleotides match TRBD2. The clonotype originates from a human patient who received an intestinal transplant, so some T cells may come from the graft donor. The sequenced sample was bone marrow, obtained 700 to 850 days after intestinal transplantation. CDR3 protein: CASSETRGGLEETQYF. In nucleotides, the CDR3 is TGCGCCAGCAGTGAGACCCGCGGGGGGCTTGAAGAGACCCAGTACTTC.